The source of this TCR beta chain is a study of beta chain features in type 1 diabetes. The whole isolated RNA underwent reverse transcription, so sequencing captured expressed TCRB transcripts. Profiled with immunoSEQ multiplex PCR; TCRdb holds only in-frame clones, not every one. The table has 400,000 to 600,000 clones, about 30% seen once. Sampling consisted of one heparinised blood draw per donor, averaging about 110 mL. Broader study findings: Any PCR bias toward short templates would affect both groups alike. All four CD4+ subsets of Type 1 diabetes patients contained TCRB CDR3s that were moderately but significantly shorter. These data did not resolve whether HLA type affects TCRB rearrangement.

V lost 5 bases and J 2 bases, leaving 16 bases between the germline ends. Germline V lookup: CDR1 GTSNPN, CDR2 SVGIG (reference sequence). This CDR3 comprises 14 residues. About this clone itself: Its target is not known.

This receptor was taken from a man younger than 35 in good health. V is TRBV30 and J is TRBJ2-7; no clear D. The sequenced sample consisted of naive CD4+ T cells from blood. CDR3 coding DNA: TGTGCCTGGGGTAGGATGGGATCGCCCTACGAGCAGTACTTC. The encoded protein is CAWGRMGSPYEQYF. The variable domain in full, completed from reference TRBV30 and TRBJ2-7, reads SQTIHQWPATLVQPVGSPLSLECTVEGTSNPNLYWYRQAAGRGLQLLFYSVGIGQISSEVPQNLSASRPQDRQFILSSKKLLLSDSGFYLCAWGRMGSPYEQYFGPGTRLTVT.